Below are 3 T cell receptor beta chains sequenced from a single sample in a study of cytomegalovirus exposure and HLA in healthy donors. The PCR was carried out with 60 Vbeta primers and 13 Jbeta primers. The repertoire was sequenced with immunoSEQ multiplex PCR; TCRdb's copy has only in-frame clones and lacks some. The sample contains some 150,000 clones, 64% of which appear only once. Source material: PBMCs. These receptor sequences come from a woman aged 25 to 39 in good health and CMV-seropositive.

V is TRBV19 and J is TRBJ1-4; TRBD1 might be the D (6 bases). From germline, CDR1 is LNHDA and CDR2 SQIVND (reference sequence). Deletions cut 1 base from V and 0 bases from J, with 6 bases between. This CDR3 is 15 amino acids long. CDR3 bases: TGTGCCAGTAGTATAGGGACAGCAACTAATGAAAAACTGTTTTTT. This codes for CASSIGTATNEKLFF.

The rearrangement uses TRBV7-3 and TRBJ2-5, with a weak D call TRBD1 (5 bases). This CDR3 region has 15 residues. In germline, CDR1 is SGHTA, CDR2 FQGTGA. Trimming removed 4 bases at V and 7 bases at J, with 19 bases between. Here the CDR3 reads CASSSLDDSPGTQYF. The CDR3, as DNA: TGTGCCAGCAGCTCCCTAGACGACAGCCCAGGGACCCAGTACTTC.

This sequence joins TRBV5-1 and TRBJ2-7; TRBD1 aligns across 7 bases. The CDR3 consists of 13 residues. V lost 6 bases to trimming and J lost 4 bases; unmatched junction nucleotides: 7. CDR1 SGHRS and CDR2 YFSETQ come from the germline V gene. The CDR3, as DNA: TGCGCCAGCAACCCAGGGGGTTCGTACGAGCAGTACTTC. This translates into CASNPGGSYEQYF. The full variable domain, completed using reference TRBV5-1 and TRBJ2-7, is KAGVTQTPRYLIKTRGQQVTLSCSPISGHRSVSWYQQTPGQGLQFLFEYFSETQRNKGNFPGRFSGRQFSNSRSEMNVSTLELGDSALYLCASNPGGSYEQYFGPGTRLTVT.